The T cell receptor (beta chain) described here comes from a study of blood T cell repertoires in COVID-19. Study at large: Spain, Italy and the United States supplied samples that represented acute and convalescent COVID-19.

Those enrolled, adults aged 18 to 89 years, came from roughly 23 US areas. Clinical history reported by participants formed the basis on which cohorts were assigned. A COVID-19 case had been met by exposed participants during the 2 weeks before study entry. The method was immunoSEQ multiplex PCR; TCRdb's version includes in-frame clones alone and lacks a portion of them. The profile shows around 400,000 clones, 70% to 90% of them singletons. The CDR3 runs 17 residues. Germline CDR1 is KGHSH and CDR2 is LQKENI. Trimming took 3 bases from V and 1 from J; bases not matched to a gene: 8. This clone was counted at least ten times.

The chain joins TRBV18 to TRBJ1-4; 7 nucleotides agree with TRBD1. This TCR came from a woman under 30 who had been exposed to COVID-19. The sample comprised PBMCs or T cells enriched from blood (not recorded which). CDR3 region: CASSPSQQGITNEKLFF. As DNA, the CDR3 is TGTGCCAGCTCACCCAGCCAACAGGGGATAACTAATGAAAAACTGTTTTTT.